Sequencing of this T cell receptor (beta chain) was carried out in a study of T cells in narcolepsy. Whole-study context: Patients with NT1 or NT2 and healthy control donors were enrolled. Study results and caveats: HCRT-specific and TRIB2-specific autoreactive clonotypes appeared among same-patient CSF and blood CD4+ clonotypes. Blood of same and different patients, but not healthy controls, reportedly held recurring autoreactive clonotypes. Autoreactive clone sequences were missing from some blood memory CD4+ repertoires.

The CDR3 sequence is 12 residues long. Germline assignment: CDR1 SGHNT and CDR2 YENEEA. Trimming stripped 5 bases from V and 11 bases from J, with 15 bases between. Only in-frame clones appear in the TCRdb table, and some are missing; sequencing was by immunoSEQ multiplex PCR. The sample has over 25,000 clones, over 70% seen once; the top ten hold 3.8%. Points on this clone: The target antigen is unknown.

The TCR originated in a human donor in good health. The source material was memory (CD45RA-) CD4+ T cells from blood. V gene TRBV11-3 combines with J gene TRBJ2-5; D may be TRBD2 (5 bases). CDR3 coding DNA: TGTGCCAGCAGCCTGGAAAGGTGGGAGCAGTACTTC. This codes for CASSLERWEQYF.